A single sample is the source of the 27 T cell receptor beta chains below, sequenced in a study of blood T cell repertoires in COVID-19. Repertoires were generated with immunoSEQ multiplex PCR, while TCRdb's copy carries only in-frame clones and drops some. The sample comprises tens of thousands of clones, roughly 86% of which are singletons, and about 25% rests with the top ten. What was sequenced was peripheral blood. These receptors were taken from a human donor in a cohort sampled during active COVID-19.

The CDR3 coding sequence is TGTGCCAGTAGTATCGGCAGCGGGCTTTACAATGAGCAGTTCTTC. Translating it yields CASSIGSGLYNEQFF. V usage is TRBV19 and J usage is TRBJ2-1; maybe TRBD2 (6 bases). There are 15 residues in the CDR3. Germline V gene lookup returns CDR1 LNHDA and CDR2 SQIVND (reference sequence). Trimming took 3 bases from V and 4 from J, leaving 13 bases between them. The whole variable domain, filled in from reference TRBV19 and TRBJ2-1, reads DGGITQSPKYLFRKEGQNVTLSCEQNLNHDAMYWYRQDPGQGLRLIYYSQIVNDFQKGDIAEGYSVSREKKESFPLTVTSAQKNPTAFYLCASSIGSGLYNEQFFGPGTRLTVL.

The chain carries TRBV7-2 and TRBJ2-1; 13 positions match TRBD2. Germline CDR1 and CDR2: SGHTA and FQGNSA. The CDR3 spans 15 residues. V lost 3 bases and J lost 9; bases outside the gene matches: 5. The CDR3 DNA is TGTGCCAGCAGCTTCACGGGACTAGCGGGAAGTGAGCAGTTCTTC. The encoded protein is CASSFTGLAGSEQFF.

The CDR3 region is CASSDRGKTQYF. DNA of the CDR3: TGTGCCAGCAGTGACAGGGGAAAGACCCAGTACTTC. The gene calls are TRBV12-3 or TRBV12-4 and TRBJ2-5, with 8 bases identical to TRBD1. V lost 5 bases, J lost 6 bases, and 2 bases stayed unmatched. CDR3 length: 12 amino acids.

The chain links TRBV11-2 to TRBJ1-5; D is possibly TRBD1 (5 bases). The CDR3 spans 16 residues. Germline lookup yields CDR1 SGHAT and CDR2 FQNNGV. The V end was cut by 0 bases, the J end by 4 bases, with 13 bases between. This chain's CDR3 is CASSLEGGSRNQPQHF. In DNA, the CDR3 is TGTGCCAGCAGCTTAGAGGGGGGATCAAGGAATCAGCCCCAGCATTTT.

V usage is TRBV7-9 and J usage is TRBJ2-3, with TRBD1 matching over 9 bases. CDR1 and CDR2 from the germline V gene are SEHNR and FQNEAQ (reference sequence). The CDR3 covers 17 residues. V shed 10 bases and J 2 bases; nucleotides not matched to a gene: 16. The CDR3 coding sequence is TGTGCCATCCCGGGACAGGGTTCTACTTCCGTCACAGATACGCAGTATTTT. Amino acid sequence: CAIPGQGSTSVTDTQYF.

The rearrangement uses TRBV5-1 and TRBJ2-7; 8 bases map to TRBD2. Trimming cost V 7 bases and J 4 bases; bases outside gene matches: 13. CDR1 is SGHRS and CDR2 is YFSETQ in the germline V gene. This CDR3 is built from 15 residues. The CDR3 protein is CASGQQSGSWYEQYF. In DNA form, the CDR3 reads TGCGCCAGCGGCCAACAGAGCGGGAGTTGGTACGAGCAGTACTTC.

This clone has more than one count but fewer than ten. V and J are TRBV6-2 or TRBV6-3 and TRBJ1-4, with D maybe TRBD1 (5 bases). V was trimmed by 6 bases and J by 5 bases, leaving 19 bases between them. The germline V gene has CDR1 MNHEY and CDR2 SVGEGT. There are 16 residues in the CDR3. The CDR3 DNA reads TGTGCCAGCAGACCTCCTACGGGACTGATGAATGAAAAACTGTTTTTT. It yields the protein CASRPPTGLMNEKLFF.

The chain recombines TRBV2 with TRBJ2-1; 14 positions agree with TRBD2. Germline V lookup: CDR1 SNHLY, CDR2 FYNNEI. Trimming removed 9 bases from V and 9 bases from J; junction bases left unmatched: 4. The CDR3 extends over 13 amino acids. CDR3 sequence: CASGTSGSSEQFF. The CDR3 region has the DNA TGTGCCAGTGGGACTAGCGGGAGCTCTGAGCAGTTCTTC. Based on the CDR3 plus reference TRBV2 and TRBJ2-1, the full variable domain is EPEVTQTPSHQVTQMGQEVILRCVPISNHLYFYWYRQILGQKVEFLVSFYNNEISEKSEIFDDQFSVERPDGSNFTLKIRSTKLEDSAMYFCASGTSGSSEQFFGPGTRLTVL.

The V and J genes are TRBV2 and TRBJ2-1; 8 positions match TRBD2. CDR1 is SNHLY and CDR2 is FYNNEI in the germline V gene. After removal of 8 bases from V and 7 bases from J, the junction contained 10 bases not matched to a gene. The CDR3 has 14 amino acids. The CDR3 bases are TGTGCCAGCCTTACTAGCGGTCCTAGGAATGAGCAGTTCTTC. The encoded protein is CASLTSGPRNEQFF.

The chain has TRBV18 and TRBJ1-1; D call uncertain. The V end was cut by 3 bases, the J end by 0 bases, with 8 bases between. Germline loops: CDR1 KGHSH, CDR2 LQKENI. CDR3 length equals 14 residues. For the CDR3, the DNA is TGTGCCAGCTCACCTACTAACATGAACACTGAAGCTTTCTTT. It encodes CASSPTNMNTEAFF.

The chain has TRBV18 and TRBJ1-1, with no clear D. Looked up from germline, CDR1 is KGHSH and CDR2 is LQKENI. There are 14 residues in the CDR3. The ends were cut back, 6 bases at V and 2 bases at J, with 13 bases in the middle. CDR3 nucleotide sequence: TGTGCCAGCTCCCCCAAGGGAGACAACACTGAAGCTTTCTTT. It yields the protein CASSPKGDNTEAFF.

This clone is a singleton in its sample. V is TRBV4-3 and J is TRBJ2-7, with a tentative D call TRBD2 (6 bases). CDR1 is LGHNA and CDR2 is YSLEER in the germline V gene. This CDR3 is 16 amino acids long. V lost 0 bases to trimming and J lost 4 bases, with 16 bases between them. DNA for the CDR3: TGCGCCAGCAGCCAAGACAGCAGCGGGCCTGGATACGAGCAGTACTTC. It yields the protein CASSQDSSGPGYEQYF.

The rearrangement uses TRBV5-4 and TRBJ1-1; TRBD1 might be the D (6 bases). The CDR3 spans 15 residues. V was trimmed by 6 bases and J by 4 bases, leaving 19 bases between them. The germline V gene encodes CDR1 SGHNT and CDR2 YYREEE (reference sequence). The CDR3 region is CASTPGGGRTTEAFF. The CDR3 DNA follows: TGTGCCAGCACCCCCGGGGGGGGGCGCACCACTGAAGCTTTCTTT. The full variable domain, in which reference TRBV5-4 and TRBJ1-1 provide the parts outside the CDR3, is ETGVTQSPTHLIKTRGQQVTLRCSSQSGHNTVSWYQQALGQGPQFIFQYYREEENGRGNFPPRFSGLQFPNYSSELNVNALELDDSALYLCASTPGGGRTTEAFFGQGTRLTVV.

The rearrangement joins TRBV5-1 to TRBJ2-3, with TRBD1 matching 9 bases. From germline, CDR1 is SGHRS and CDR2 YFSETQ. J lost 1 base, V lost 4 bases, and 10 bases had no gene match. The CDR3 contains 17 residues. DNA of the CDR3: TGCGCCAGCAGCCCTCTAGGGGACAGGGCGGGCACAGATACGCAGTATTTT. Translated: CASSPLGDRAGTDTQYF.

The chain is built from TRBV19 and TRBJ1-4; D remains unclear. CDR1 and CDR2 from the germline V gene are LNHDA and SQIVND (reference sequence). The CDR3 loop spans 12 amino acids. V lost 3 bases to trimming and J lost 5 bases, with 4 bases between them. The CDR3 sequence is CASSMANEKLFF. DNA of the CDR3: TGTGCCAGTAGTATGGCCAATGAAAAACTGTTTTTT. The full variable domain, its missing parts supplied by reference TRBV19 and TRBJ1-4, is DGGITQSPKYLFRKEGQNVTLSCEQNLNHDAMYWYRQDPGQGLRLIYYSQIVNDFQKGDIAEGYSVSREKKESFPLTVTSAQKNPTAFYLCASSMANEKLFFGSGTQLSVL.

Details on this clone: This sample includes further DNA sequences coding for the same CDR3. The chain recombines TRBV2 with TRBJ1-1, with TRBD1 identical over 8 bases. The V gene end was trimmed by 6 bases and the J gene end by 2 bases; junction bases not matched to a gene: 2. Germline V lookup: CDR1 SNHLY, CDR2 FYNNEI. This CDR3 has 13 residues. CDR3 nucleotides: TGTGCCAGCAGCGGACAGGGAAACACTGAAGCTTTCTTT. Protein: CASSGQGNTEAFF.

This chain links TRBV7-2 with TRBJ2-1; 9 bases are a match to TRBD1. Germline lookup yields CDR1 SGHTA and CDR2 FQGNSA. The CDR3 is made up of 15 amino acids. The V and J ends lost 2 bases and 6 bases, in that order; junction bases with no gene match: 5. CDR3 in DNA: TGTGCCAGCAGCTTATATGGGACAGGGATCAATGAGCAGTTCTTC. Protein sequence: CASSLYGTGINEQFF.

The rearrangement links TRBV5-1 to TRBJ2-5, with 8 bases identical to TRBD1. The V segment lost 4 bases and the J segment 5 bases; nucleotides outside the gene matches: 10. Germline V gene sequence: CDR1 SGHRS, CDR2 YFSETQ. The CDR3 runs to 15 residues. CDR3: CASSTLGQGGETQYF. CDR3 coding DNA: TGCGCCAGCAGCACTCTAGGACAGGGCGGGGAGACCCAGTACTTC.

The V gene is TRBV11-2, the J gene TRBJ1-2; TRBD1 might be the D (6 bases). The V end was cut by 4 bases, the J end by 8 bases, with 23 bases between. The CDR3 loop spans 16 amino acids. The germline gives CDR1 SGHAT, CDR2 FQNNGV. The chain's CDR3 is CASSSLSGTLPRGYTF. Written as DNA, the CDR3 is TGTGCCAGCAGCTCCCTCTCCGGGACACTACCCCGGGGCTACACCTTC.

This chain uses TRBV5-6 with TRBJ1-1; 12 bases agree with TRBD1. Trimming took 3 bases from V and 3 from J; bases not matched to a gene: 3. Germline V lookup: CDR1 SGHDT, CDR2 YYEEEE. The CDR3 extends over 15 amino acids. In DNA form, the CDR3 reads TGTGCCAGCAGCTCGGGACAGGGGGCGTACACTGAAGCTTTCTTT. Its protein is CASSSGQGAYTEAFF.

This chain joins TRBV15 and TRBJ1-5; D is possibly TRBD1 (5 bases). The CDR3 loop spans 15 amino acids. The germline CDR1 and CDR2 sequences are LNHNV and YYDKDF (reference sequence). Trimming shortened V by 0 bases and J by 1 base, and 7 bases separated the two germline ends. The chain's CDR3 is CATSRDKGSNQPQHF. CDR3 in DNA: TGTGCCACCAGCAGAGATAAGGGGAGCAATCAGCCCCAGCATTTT.

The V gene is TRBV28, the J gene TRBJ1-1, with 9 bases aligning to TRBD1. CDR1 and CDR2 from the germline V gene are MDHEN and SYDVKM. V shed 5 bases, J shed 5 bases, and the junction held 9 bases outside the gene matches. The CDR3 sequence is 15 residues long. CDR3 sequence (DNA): TGTGCCAGCAGTCCTGGACAGGGGCTGGGTACTGAAGCTTTCTTT. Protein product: CASSPGQGLGTEAFF. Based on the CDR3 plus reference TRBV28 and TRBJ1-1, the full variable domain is DVKVTQSSRYLVKRTGEKVFLECVQDMDHENMFWYRQDPGLGLRLIYFSYDVKMKEKGDIPEGYSVSREKKERFSLILESASTNQTSMYLCASSPGQGLGTEAFFGQGTRLTVV.

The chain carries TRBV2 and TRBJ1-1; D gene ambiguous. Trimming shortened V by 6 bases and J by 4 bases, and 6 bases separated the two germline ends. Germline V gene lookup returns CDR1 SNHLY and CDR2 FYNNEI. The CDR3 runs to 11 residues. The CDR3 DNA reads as TGTGCCAGCAGCCCCAGCACTGAAGCTTTCTTT. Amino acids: CASSPSTEAFF.

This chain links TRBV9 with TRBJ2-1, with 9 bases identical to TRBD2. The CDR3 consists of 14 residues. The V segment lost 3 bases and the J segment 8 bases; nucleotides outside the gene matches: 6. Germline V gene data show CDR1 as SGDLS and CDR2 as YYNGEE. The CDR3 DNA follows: TGTGCCAGCAGCGGGGGCGGGAGGGGCGATGAGCAGTTCTTC. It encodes CASSGGGRGDEQFF.

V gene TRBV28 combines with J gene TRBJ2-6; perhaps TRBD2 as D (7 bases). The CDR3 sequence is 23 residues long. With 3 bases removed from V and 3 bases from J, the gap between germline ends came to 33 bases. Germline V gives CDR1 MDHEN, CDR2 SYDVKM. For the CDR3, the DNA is TGTGCCAGCAGTTTCGGGAACCGGAAAGGGCGGGGGCGCCTTAATGGTGGGGCCAACGTCCTGACTTTC. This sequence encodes CASSFGNRKGRGRLNGGANVLTF.

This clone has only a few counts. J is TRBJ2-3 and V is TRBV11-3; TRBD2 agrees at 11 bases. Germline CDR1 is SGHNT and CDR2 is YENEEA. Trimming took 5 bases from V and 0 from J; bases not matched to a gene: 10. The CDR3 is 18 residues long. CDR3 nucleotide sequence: TGTGCCAGCAGCCCCGGGACTAGCGGAAGTCCTAGCACAGATACGCAGTATTTT. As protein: CASSPGTSGSPSTDTQYF.

The CDR3 region has the DNA TGTGCCAGCAGCTTAGCGTATGGTAGCGGGAGCACAGATACGCAGTATTTT. This translates into CASSLAYGSGSTDTQYF. V usage is TRBV7-2 and J usage is TRBJ2-3, with TRBD2 matching 7 bases. CDR1 and CDR2 from the germline V gene are SGHTA and FQGNSA. This CDR3 has 17 residues. V gave up 0 bases and J gave up 0 bases; unmatched junction bases: 6.